This TCR beta chain comes out of a study of blood T cell repertoires in COVID-19. The V and J ends lost 6 bases and 0 bases respectively, with 16 bases between them. CDR1 is MNHNY, CDR2 SVGAGI, per germline (reference sequence). The CDR3 contains 16 residues. This clone was seen once. TCRdb's table, derived via immunoSEQ multiplex PCR, lists solely in-frame clones and lacks some. The sample carries about 170,000 clones, more than 90% recorded once. This TCR derives from a man aged 50 or older with acute or convalescent COVID-19. The chain carries TRBV6-6 and TRBJ2-3, with D perhaps matching TRBD1 (5 bases). The specimen sequenced was peripheral blood. The CDR3, as DNA: TGTGCCAGCAGGAAGGGGTGGCAATCTAGCACAGATACGCAGTATTTT. Translation: CASRKGWQSSTDTQYF.